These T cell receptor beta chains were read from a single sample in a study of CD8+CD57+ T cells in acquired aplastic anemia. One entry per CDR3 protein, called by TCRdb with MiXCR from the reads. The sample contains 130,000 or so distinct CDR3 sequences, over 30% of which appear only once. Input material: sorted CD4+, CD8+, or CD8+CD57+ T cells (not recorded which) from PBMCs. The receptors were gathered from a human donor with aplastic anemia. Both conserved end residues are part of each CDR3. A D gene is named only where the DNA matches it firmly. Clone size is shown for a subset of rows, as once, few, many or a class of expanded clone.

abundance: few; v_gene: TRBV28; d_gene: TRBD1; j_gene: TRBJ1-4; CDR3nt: TGTGCCAGCAGCTATAGACAGGGCGGTAGTGAAAAACTGTTTTTT; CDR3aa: CASSYRQGGSEKLFF
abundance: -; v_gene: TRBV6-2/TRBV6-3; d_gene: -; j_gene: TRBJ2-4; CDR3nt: TGTGCCAGCAGTTTCCCGGGAGAAAACATTCAGTACTTC; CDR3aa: CASSFPGENIQYF
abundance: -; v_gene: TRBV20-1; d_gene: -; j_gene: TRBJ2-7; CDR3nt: TGCAGTGCAATCATTTCCGGACCTCCATACGAGCAGTACTTC; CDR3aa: CSAIISGPPYEQYF
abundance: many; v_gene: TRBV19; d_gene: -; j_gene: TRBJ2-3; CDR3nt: TGTGCCAGTAGTATAGAAGGGCAGGTTGGATCCACGCAGTATTTT; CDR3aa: CASSIEGQVGSTQYF
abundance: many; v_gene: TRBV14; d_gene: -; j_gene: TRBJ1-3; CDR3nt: TGTGCCAGCAGCCAAGAAGCGCGGTCGGAAAAAAACACCATATATTTT; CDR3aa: CASSQEARSEKNTIYF
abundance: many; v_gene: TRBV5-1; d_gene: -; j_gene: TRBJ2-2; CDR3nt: TGCGCCAGCAGCTTCGGAAAGGGGAGCGGGGAGCTGTTTTTT; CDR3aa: CASSFGKGSGELFF
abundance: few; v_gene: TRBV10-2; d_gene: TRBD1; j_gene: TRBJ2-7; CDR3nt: TGCGCCAGCAGTGAGTCGATCGGGACAGGGCCCTACGAGCAGTACTTC; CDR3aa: CASSESIGTGPYEQYF
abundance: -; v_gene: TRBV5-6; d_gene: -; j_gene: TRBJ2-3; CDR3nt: TGTGCCAGCAGCACCGGACCAGGCACAGATACGCAGTATTTT; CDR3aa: CASSTGPGTDTQYF
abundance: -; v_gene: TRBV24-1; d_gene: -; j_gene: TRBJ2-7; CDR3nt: TGTGCCACCAGTGATTTGCACAGTCCCGAGCAGTACTTC; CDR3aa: CATSDLHSPEQYF
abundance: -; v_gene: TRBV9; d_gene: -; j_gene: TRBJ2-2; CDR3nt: TGTGCCAGCAGCGTAGCGGTCAACACCGGGGAGCTGTTTTTT; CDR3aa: CASSVAVNTGELFF
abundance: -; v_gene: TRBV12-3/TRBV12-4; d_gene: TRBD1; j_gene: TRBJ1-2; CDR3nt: TGTGCCAGCAGTTTCACAGGGGACTCTACCTTC; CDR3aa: CASSFTGDSTF
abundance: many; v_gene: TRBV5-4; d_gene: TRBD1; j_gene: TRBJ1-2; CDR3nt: TGTGCCAGCAGCAGAGACCCGGGACAGAACTATGGCTACACCTTC; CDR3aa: CASSRDPGQNYGYTF
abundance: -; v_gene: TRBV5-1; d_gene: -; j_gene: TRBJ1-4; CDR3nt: TGCGCCAGCAGCTCTTTGGGGGGTAATGAAAAACTGTTTTTT; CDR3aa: CASSSLGGNEKLFF
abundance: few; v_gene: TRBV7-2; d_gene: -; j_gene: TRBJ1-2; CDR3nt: TGTGCCAGCAGCCTAGATATCGGAATTGGTGGCTACACCTTC; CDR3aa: CASSLDIGIGGYTF
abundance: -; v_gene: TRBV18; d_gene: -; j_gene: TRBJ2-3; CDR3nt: TGTGCCAGCTCACAGGGGGTCCCAGGTACGCAGTATTTT; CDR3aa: CASSQGVPGTQYF
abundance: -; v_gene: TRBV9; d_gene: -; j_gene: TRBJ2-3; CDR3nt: TGTGCCAGCACCCAGAGGGACCCCCGATCCAAAGATACGCAGTATTTT; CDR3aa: CASTQRDPRSKDTQYF
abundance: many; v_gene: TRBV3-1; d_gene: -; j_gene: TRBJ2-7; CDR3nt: TGTGCCAGCAGCGCGGGTTCGCCCGGGTACGAGCAGTACTTC; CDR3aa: CASSAGSPGYEQYF
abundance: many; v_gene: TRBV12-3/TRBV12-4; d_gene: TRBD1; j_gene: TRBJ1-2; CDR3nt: TGTGCCAGCAGTTTAGTAGGGACAGGGGGCCAAGGCTACACCTTC; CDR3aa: CASSLVGTGGQGYTF
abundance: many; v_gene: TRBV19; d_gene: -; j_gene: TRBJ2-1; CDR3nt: TGTGCCAGTAGTATTGGGACGGACAATGAGCAGTTCTTC; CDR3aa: CASSIGTDNEQFF
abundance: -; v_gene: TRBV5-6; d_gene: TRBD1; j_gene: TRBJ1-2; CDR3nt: TGTGCCAGCAGCTCCGGGACAGATTTCTATGGCTACACCTTC; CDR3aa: CASSSGTDFYGYTF
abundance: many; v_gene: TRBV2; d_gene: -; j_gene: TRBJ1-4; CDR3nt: TGTGCCAGCAGTGATAGGGGATACTATGAAAAACTGTTTTTT; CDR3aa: CASSDRGYYEKLFF
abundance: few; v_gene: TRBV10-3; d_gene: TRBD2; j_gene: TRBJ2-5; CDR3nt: TGTGCCATCAGTGAAGCGGCTAGCGGAGAGACCCAGTCCTTC; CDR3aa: CAISEAASGETQSF
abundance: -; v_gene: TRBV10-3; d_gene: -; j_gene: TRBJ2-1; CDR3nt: TGTGCCACTCCCGGGACATATGAGCAGTTCTTC; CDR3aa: CATPGTYEQFF
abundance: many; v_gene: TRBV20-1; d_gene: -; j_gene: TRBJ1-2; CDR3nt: TGCAGTGCTAGACAGGGGAACGATGGCTACACCTTC; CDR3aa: CSARQGNDGYTF
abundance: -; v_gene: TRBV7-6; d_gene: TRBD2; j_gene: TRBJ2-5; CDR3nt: TGTGCCAGCAGCGGGGGGGTTGTGGAGACCCAGTACTTC; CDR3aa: CASSGGVVETQYF
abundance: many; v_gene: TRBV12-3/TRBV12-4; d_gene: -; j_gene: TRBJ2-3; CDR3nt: TGTGCCAGCAGCCAAACCAGGGGCCTCACAGATACGCAGTATTTT; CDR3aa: CASSQTRGLTDTQYF
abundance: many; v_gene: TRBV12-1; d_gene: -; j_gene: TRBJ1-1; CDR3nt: TGTGCCAGCAGCTTTGGGAATGCTGAAGCTTTCTTT; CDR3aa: CASSFGNAEAFF
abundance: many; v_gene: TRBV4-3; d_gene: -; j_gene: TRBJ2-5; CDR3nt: TGCGCCAGCAGCCCTTATAGGGGGGGGGCGGGGGAGACCCAGTACTTC; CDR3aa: CASSPYRGGAGETQYF
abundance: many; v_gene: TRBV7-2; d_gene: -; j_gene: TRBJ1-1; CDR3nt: TGTGCCAGCAGCTTATGGGTTAACACTGAAGCTTTCTTT; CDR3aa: CASSLWVNTEAFF
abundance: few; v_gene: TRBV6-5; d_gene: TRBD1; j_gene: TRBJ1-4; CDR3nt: TGTGCCAGCAGTTACGGGACAGGGGGATATAATGAAAAACTGTTTTTT; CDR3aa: CASSYGTGGYNEKLFF
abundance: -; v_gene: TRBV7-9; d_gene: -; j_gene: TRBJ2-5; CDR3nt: TGTGCCAGCAGCTTACAGTACGAAGAGACCCAGTACTTC; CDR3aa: CASSLQYEETQYF
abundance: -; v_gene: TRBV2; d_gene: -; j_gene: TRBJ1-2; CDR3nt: TGTGCCAGCCTTAGGGGACATGGCCACACCTTC; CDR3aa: CASLRGHGHTF
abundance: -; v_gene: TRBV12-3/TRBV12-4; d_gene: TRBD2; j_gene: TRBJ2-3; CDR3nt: TGTGCCAGCAGTCCCTTTAGCGGGGCCACGCCAGATACGCAGTATTTT; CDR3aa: CASSPFSGATPDTQYF
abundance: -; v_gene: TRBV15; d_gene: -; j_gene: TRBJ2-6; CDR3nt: TGTGCCACCAGCAGAGATGACTCTGGGGCCAACGTCCTGACTTTC; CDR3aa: CATSRDDSGANVLTF
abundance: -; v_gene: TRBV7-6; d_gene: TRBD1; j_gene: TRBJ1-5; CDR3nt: TGTGCCAGCAGCGGACAGGGGGCGAATCAGCCCCAGCATTTT; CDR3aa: CASSGQGANQPQHF
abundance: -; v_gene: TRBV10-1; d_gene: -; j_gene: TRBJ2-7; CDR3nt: TGCGCCAGCAGTGAGTCAGGCGGGGACCGCCTCCAGTACTTC; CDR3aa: CASSESGGDRLQYF
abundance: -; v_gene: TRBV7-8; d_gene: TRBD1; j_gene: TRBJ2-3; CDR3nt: TGTGCCAGCAGCTCAATTGGGACAGGAGTAACAGATACGCAGTATTTT; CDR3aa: CASSSIGTGVTDTQYF